The 28 T cell receptor beta chains below all came from one sample that was sequenced in a study of blood T cell repertoires in COVID-19 (dated by TCRdb to between 2020 and 2021). Libraries were built with the immunoSEQ multiplex PCR assay. TCRdb provides this immuneACCESS table in a form limited to in-frame rearrangements. Some clones are lacking; in checked studies, under half of them reflect an unresolved V gene, and why the rest are absent is not known. Here the sample has around 87,000 clones; approximately 77% occur a single time. Clones ranked in the top ten supply about 10% of the sample. The specimen sequenced was peripheral blood. Every receptor here comes from a woman of 80 years or more with acute or convalescent COVID-19.

This chain connects TRBV28 to TRBJ1-2; the D is unclear. V was shortened by 6 bases and J by 5 bases, with 7 bases between the two germline ends. The CDR3 contains 11 residues. Germline assignment: CDR1 MDHEN and CDR2 SYDVKM. CDR3 protein: CASRPGYGYTF. DNA of the CDR3: TGTGCCAGCAGGCCCGGGTATGGCTACACCTTC.

The rearrangement uses TRBV6-6 and TRBJ1-2; TRBD1 might be the D (5 bases). The CDR3 sequence is 15 residues long. V gave up 2 bases and J gave up 2 bases, with 12 bases separating them. The germline CDR1 and CDR2 sequences are MNHNY and SVGAGI (reference sequence). The CDR3 region is CASSYPQGLNYGYTF. The CDR3 bases are TGTGCCAGCAGTTACCCCCAGGGTCTGAACTATGGCTACACCTTC.

This chain connects TRBV7-2 to TRBJ2-7; TRBD2 agrees at 10 bases. This CDR3 has 14 amino acids. Per the germline V gene, CDR1 is SGHTA and CDR2 is FQGNSA. With 4 bases clipped from V and 3 bases from J, the junction kept 3 bases outside the gene matches. CDR3 coding DNA: TGTGCCAGCAGCTCCGGACTAGCGGTCTACGAGCAGTACTTC. Protein sequence: CASSSGLAVYEQYF. Full variable domain (remainder filled in from reference TRBV7-2 and TRBJ2-7): GAGVSQSPSNKVTEKGKDVELRCDPISGHTALYWYRQSLGQGLEFLIYFQGNSAPDKSGLPSDRFSAERTGGSVSTLTIQRTQQEDSAVYLCASSSGLAVYEQYFGPGTRLTVT.

V gene TRBV3-1 (or the pseudogene TRBV3-2) combines with J gene TRBJ1-2; TRBD1 matches at 11 bases. CDR3 length equals 15 residues. The trim removed 4 bases at V and 1 base at J, leaving 2 bases unmatched. Per germline, CDR1 LGHDT and CDR2 YNNKEL (reference sequence). CDR3 nucleotide sequence: TGTGCCAGCAGCCTCGGGACAGGGGGTAACTATGGCTACACCTTC. It translates to CASSLGTGGNYGYTF.

The chain couples TRBV12-3 or TRBV12-4 to TRBJ2-7; D gene uncertain. V was pared by 3 bases and J by 6 bases, with 9 bases between. The CDR3 contains 12 residues. The CDR3 loop reads CASSFTGGEQYF. CDR3 coding DNA: TGTGCCAGCAGTTTCACTGGTGGCGAGCAGTACTTC.

The chain is built from TRBV6-5 and TRBJ1-1; D is undetermined. The germline CDR1 and CDR2 sequences are MNHEY and SVGAGI. V was cut by 0 bases and J by 0 bases, with 11 bases left in between. The CDR3 contains 16 residues. CDR3 protein: CASSYSAAAMNTEAFF. The CDR3 DNA sequence: TGTGCCAGCAGTTACTCGGCAGCGGCGATGAACACTGAAGCTTTCTTT.

This chain links TRBV7-2 with TRBJ1-6; TRBD1 is a possible D gene (6 bases). Germline assignment: CDR1 SGHTA and CDR2 FQGNSA. V lost 0 bases and J 2 bases, leaving 11 bases between the germline ends. There are 17 residues in the CDR3. The chain's CDR3 is CASSLARGGTYNSPLHF. Here the CDR3 DNA reads TGTGCCAGCAGCTTAGCTCGAGGGGGAACCTATAATTCACCCCTCCACTTT.

The rearrangement uses TRBV18 and TRBJ1-1; no clear D. CDR3 size: 12 residues. Germline CDR1 reads KGHSH; CDR2 reads LQKENI. With 6 bases removed from V and 5 bases from J, the gap between germline ends came to 10 bases. CDR3 sequence reads: CASSLLRTEAFF. In DNA, the CDR3 is TGTGCCAGCTCCTTACTGAGGACTGAAGCTTTCTTT.

The gene calls are TRBV3-1 (or the pseudogene TRBV3-2) and TRBJ1-5; 9 bases agree with TRBD1. This CDR3 spans 16 amino acids. Germline-derived CDR1 and CDR2 are LGHDT and YNNKEL (reference sequence). The ends lost 4 bases at V and 2 bases at J; junction bases unmatched: 6. This chain's CDR3 is CASSPHRDRGNQPQHF. CDR3 nucleotide sequence: TGTGCCAGCAGCCCCCACCGGGACAGGGGCAATCAGCCCCAGCATTTT.

In its sample, this clone was seen once. V gene TRBV9 combines with J gene TRBJ2-5; 11 bases map to TRBD1. The germline CDR1 and CDR2 sequences are SGDLS and YYNGEE. The CDR3 has 15 amino acids. The trim removed 3 bases at V and 3 bases at J, leaving 4 bases unmatched. In nucleotides, the CDR3 is TGTGCCAGCAGCGGAGGACAGGGGGCCGAAGAGACCCAGTACTTC. Residues: CASSGGQGAEETQYF.

CDR3 coding DNA: TGTGCCAGCAGCCCGCGGGACTTCAGGGAGACCCAGTACTTC. It yields the protein CASSPRDFRETQYF. V and J are TRBV7-8 and TRBJ2-5, with TRBD2 as a possible D gene (6 bases). Germline V gene data show CDR1 as SGHVS and CDR2 as FQNEAQ. Trimming shortened V by 5 bases and J by 5 bases, and 15 bases separated the two germline ends. The CDR3 spans 14 residues.

This chain uses TRBV29-1 with TRBJ1-4; 11 bases are a match to TRBD1. The germline V gene has CDR1 SQVTM and CDR2 ANQGSEA. This CDR3 spans 14 amino acids. V lost 6 bases, J lost 8 bases, and 8 bases stayed unmatched. The CDR3, as DNA: TGCAGCGTCGCAGGACAGGGGGCGGGGGAAAAACTGTTTTTT. Amino acids: CSVAGQGAGEKLFF.

The rearrangement uses TRBV10-3 and TRBJ2-7; 10 bases align to TRBD1. Germline CDR1 and CDR2: ENHRY and SYGVKD. J gave up 9 bases and V 0 bases, and 2 bases lay outside the gene matches. This CDR3 region has 13 residues. The CDR3, as DNA: TGTGCCATCAGTGAGTCGGGACAGGGGTTGCAGTACTTC. It translates to CAISESGQGLQYF.

V is TRBV18 and J is TRBJ1-3; D call uncertain. Trimming pared 0 bases from V and 0 bases from J, leaving 9 bases between. This CDR3 is built from 16 residues. Germline loops: CDR1 KGHSH, CDR2 LQKENI. CDR3 DNA: TGTGCCAGCTCACCACCGGCAGTTATCTCTGGAAACACCATATATTTT. Residues: CASSPPAVISGNTIYF.

V and J are TRBV5-5 and TRBJ2-2, with 10 bases that match TRBD1. From germline, CDR1 is SGHKS and CDR2 YYEKEE (reference sequence). The CDR3 extends over 15 amino acids. J was trimmed by 6 bases and V by 4 bases; bases with no gene match: 6. In DNA form, the CDR3 reads TGTGCCAGCAGCCAGACAGGGGGCCAGTCCGGGGAGCTGTTTTTT. Protein sequence: CASSQTGGQSGELFF.

For the CDR3, the DNA is TGCGCCAGCAGCTTGGACGGGGATCGGAGTGAAAAACTGTTTTTT. Its protein is CASSLDGDRSEKLFF. This chain links TRBV5-1 with TRBJ1-4; D is unresolved. Germline CDR1 is SGHRS and CDR2 is YFSETQ. Trimming removed 0 bases from V and 7 bases from J, with 13 bases in between. The CDR3 covers 15 residues.

V is TRBV9 and J is TRBJ2-7; 11 positions match TRBD2. The germline V gene encodes CDR1 SGDLS and CDR2 YYNGEE. The CDR3 covers 12 residues. V trimming: 4 bases; J trimming: 11 bases; junction bases outside the gene matches: 5. This chain's CDR3 is CASSPTSGRKYF. The CDR3 coding sequence is TGTGCCAGCAGCCCAACTAGCGGGAGAAAGTACTTC.

In its sample, this clone ranks as medium-sized (0.01 to 0.1%). The rearrangement links TRBV6-2 or TRBV6-3 to TRBJ1-5; perhaps TRBD1 as D (5 bases). CDR3 length equals 14 residues. From germline, CDR1 is MNHEY and CDR2 SVGEGT. Trimming cost V 6 bases and J 1 base, with 10 bases left between them. CDR3 in amino acids: CASSHGGSNQPQHF. The CDR3 DNA reads as TGTGCCAGCAGCCACGGGGGGAGCAATCAGCCCCAGCATTTT.

This clone was observed once. This CDR3 reads CASSPGWQLNEKLFF. CDR3 DNA: TGCGCCAGCAGCCCCGGGTGGCAGCTTAATGAAAAACTGTTTTTT. The genes are TRBV5-1 and TRBJ1-4; D remains unclear. The CDR3 consists of 15 residues. CDR1 is SGHRS, CDR2 YFSETQ, per germline. Trimming shortened V by 4 bases and J by 4 bases, and 14 bases separated the two germline ends.

A few counts support this clone. The V call is TRBV29-1, the J call TRBJ2-1; 8 bases match TRBD1. Germline V lookup: CDR1 SQVTM, CDR2 ANQGSEA. This CDR3 is 13 amino acids long. V shed 1 base, J shed 8 bases, and the junction held 4 bases outside the gene matches. As DNA, the CDR3 is TGCAGCGTTGAAGGGACAGGGAACGATGAGCAGTTCTTC. This encodes CSVEGTGNDEQFF.

The V and J genes are TRBV23-1 and TRBJ2-2; 8 bases align to TRBD1. TRBV23-1 is an ORF, and what it does is uncertain. The V gene end was trimmed by 7 bases and the J gene end by 5 bases; junction bases not matched to a gene: 9. The CDR3 is 15 amino acids. CDR3 sequence (DNA): TGCGCCAGCAAACAACCAGGGGGCTGGACCGGGGAGCTGTTTTTT. Encoded protein: CASKQPGGWTGELFF.

This chain joins TRBV5-1 and TRBJ1-2; D unresolved. CDR1 is SGHRS and CDR2 is YFSETQ in the germline V gene. V shed 4 bases and J shed 2 bases, with 12 bases lying between them. This CDR3 spans 14 amino acids. CDR3: CASSQTSTNYGYTF. DNA of the CDR3: TGCGCCAGCAGCCAGACAAGCACGAACTATGGCTACACCTTC. Filled out from reference TRBV5-1 and TRBJ1-2, the complete variable domain reads KAGVTQTPRYLIKTRGQQVTLSCSPISGHRSVSWYQQTPGQGLQFLFEYFSETQRNKGNFPGRFSGRQFSNSRSEMNVSTLELGDSALYLCASSQTSTNYGYTFGSGTRLTVV.

The V call is TRBV24-1, the J call TRBJ2-3; 11 bases agree with TRBD1. Germline loops: CDR1 KGHDR, CDR2 SFDVKD. The CDR3 loop spans 16 amino acids. V was pared by 7 bases and J by 2 bases, with 7 bases of the junction left unmatched. The CDR3 DNA follows: TGTGCCACCAGCGCTCGGACAGGGGGCAACACAGATACGCAGTATTTT. Its translation is CATSARTGGNTDTQYF.

This clone was seen ten or more times. CDR3 loop: CASSYSELAVGGEQFF. The CDR3 DNA follows: TGTGCCAGCAGTTACTCGGAACTAGCGGTGGGGGGTGAGCAGTTCTTC. The genes are TRBV6-2 or TRBV6-3 and TRBJ2-1; 8 nucleotides line up with TRBD2. CDR3 length equals 16 residues. After removal of 0 bases from V and 9 bases from J, the junction contained 10 bases not matched to a gene. Germline lookup yields CDR1 MNHEY and CDR2 SVGEGT.

The rearrangement uses TRBV7-9 and TRBJ1-1; D gene ambiguous. The CDR3 runs to 13 residues. Deletions cut 7 bases from V and 2 bases from J, with 11 bases between. Looked up from germline, CDR1 is SEHNR and CDR2 is FQNEAQ (reference sequence). In nucleotides, the CDR3 is TGTGCCAGCACCCAATACACCAACACTGAAGCTTTCTTT. Translated, it gives CASTQYTNTEAFF.

V usage is TRBV19 and J usage is TRBJ1-1, with 8 bases matching TRBD1. Looked up from germline, CDR1 is LNHDA and CDR2 is SQIVND (reference sequence). The CDR3 sequence is 14 residues long. The ends lost 6 bases at V and 2 bases at J; junction bases unmatched: 5. This CDR3 is CASSVGQDNTEAFF. CDR3 bases: TGTGCCAGTAGCGTGGGACAGGATAACACTGAAGCTTTCTTT. The complete variable domain, with remaining parts taken from reference TRBV19 and TRBJ1-1, reads DGGITQSPKYLFRKEGQNVTLSCEQNLNHDAMYWYRQDPGQGLRLIYYSQIVNDFQKGDIAEGYSVSREKKESFPLTVTSAQKNPTAFYLCASSVGQDNTEAFFGQGTRLTVV.

This clone was recorded only once. This chain joins TRBV18 and TRBJ1-6, with D maybe TRBD1 (5 bases). Deletions cut 0 bases from V and 7 bases from J, with 13 bases between. The CDR3 sequence is 16 residues long. Germline V gene sequence: CDR1 KGHSH, CDR2 LQKENI. CDR3 sequence: CASSPPGLPGNSPLHF. CDR3 sequence (DNA): TGTGCCAGCTCACCACCGGGACTCCCTGGGAATTCACCCCTCCACTTT.

This chain joins TRBV19 and TRBJ2-1; D is ambiguous. This CDR3 region has 16 residues. Germline V lookup: CDR1 LNHDA, CDR2 SQIVND (reference sequence). V gave up 2 bases and J gave up 0 bases, with 11 bases separating them. The CDR3 protein is CASSIQALGSYNEQFF. CDR3 coding DNA: TGTGCCAGTAGTATACAGGCACTGGGCTCCTACAATGAGCAGTTCTTC.